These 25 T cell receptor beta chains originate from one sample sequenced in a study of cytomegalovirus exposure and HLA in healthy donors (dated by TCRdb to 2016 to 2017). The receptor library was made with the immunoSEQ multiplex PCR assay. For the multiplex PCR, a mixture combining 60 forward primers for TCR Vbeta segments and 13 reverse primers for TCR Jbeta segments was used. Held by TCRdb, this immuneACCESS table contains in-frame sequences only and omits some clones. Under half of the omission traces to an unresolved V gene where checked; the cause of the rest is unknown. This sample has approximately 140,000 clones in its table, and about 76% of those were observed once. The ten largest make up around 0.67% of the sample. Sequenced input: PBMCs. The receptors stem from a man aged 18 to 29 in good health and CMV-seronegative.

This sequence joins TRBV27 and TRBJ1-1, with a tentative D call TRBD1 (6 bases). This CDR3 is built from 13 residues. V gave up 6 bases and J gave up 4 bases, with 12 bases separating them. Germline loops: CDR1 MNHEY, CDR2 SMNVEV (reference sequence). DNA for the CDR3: TGTGCCAGCAGCCCAGGGGTGGTCACTGAAGCTTTCTTT. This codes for CASSPGVVTEAFF.

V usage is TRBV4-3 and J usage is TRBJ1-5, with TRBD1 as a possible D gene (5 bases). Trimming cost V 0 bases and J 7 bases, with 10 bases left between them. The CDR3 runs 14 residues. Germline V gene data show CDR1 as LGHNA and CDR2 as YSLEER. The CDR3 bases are TGCGCCAGCAGCCAAGATAACGGGGGGCAGCCCCAGCATTTT. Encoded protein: CASSQDNGGQPQHF.

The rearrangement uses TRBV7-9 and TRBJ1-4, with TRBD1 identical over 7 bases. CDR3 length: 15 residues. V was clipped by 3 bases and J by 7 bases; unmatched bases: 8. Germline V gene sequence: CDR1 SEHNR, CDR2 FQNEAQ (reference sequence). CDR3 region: CASSFDGTVGEKLFF. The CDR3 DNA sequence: TGTGCCAGCAGCTTTGACGGGACAGTCGGTGAAAAACTGTTTTTT.

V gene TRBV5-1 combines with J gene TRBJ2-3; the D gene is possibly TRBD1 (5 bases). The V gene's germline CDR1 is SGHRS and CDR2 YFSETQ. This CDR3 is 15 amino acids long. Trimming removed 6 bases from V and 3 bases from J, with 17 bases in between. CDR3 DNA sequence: TGCGCCAGCACCCCCCAGGGTTTGAGGACAGATACGCAGTATTTT. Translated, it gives CASTPQGLRTDTQYF.

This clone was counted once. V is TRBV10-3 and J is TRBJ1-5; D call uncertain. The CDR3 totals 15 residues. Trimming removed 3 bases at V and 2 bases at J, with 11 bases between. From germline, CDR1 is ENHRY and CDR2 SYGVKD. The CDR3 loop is CAISDYGGRNQPQHF. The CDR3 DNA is TGTGCCATCAGTGACTATGGCGGGCGCAATCAGCCCCAGCATTTT.

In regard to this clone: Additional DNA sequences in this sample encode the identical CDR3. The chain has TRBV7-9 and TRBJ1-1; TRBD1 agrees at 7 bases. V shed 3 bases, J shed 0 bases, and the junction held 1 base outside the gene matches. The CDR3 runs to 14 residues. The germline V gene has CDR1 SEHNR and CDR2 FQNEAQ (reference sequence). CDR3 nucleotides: TGTGCCAGCAGCTTGGGACAGATGAACACTGAAGCTTTCTTT. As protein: CASSLGQMNTEAFF.

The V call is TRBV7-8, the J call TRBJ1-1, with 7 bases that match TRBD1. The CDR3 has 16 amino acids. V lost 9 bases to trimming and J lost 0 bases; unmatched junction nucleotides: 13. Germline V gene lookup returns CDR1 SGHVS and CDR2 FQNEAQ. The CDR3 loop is CASTGNRGVMNTEAFF. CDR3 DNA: TGTGCCAGTACCGGGAACAGGGGAGTAATGAACACTGAAGCTTTCTTT.

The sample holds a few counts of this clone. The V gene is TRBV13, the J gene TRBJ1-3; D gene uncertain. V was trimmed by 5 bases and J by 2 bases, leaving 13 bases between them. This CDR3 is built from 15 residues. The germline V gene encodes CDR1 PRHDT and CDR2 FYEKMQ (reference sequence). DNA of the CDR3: TGTGCCAGCAGCCCAGTAAGTGGTCCTGGAAACACCATATATTTT. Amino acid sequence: CASSPVSGPGNTIYF.

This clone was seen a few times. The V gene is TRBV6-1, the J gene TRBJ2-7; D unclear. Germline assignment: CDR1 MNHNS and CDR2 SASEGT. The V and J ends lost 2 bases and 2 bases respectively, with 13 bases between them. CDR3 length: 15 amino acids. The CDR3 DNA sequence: TGTGCCAGCAGTGAATACGAGTTATCTACCTACGAGCAGTACTTC. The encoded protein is CASSEYELSTYEQYF.

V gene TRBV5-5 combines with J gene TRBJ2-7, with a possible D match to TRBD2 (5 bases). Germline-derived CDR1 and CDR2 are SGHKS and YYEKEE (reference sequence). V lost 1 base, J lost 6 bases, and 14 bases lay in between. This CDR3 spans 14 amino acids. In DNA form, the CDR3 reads TGTGCCAGCAGCTTGTTGAGGGTTGACGGCGAGCAGTACTTC. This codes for CASSLLRVDGEQYF. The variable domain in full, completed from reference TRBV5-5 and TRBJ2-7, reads DAGVTQSPTHLIKTRGQQVTLRCSPISGHKSVSWYQQVLGQGPQFIFQYYEKEERGRGNFPDRFSARQFPNYSSELNVNALLLGDSALYLCASSLLRVDGEQYFGPGTRLTVT.

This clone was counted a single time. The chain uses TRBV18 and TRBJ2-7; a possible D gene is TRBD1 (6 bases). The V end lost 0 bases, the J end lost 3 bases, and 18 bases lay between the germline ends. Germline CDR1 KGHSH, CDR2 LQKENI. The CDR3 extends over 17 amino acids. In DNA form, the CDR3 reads TGTGCCAGCTCACCACCGCTGGGACACCCGAAGAACTACGAGCAGTACTTC. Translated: CASSPPLGHPKNYEQYF.

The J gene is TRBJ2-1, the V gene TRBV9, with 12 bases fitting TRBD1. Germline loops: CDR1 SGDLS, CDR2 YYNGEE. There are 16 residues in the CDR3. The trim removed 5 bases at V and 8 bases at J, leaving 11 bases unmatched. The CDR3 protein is CASRPIRDRGQDEQFF. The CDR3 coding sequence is TGTGCCAGCAGACCGATCCGGGACAGGGGGCAGGATGAGCAGTTCTTC. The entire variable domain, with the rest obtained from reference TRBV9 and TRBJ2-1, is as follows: DSGVTQTPKHLITATGQRVTLRCSPRSGDLSVYWYQQSLDQGLQFLIQYYNGEERAKGNILERFSAQQFPDLHSELNLSSLELGDSALYFCASRPIRDRGQDEQFFGPGTRLTVL.

The CDR3 nucleotides read TGTGCCAGCTCCAACGGACAGGGAAGTGATGGCTACACCTTC. Protein: CASSNGQGSDGYTF. The chain has TRBV28 and TRBJ1-2; TRBD1 agrees at 8 bases. This CDR3 is 14 amino acids long. The V and J ends lost 8 bases and 6 bases, in that order; junction bases with no gene match: 11. Germline V lookup: CDR1 MDHEN, CDR2 SYDVKM.

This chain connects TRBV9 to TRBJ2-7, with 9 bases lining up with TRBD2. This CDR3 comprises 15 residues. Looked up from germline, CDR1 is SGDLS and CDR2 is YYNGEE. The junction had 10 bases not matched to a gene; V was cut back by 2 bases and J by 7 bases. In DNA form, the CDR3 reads TGTGCCAGCAGCGTTCGGGTAGCGGGGGTGGGTGAGCAGTACTTC. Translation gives CASSVRVAGVGEQYF. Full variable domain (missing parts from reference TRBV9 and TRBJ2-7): DSGVTQTPKHLITATGQRVTLRCSPRSGDLSVYWYQQSLDQGLQFLIQYYNGEERAKGNILERFSAQQFPDLHSELNLSSLELGDSALYFCASSVRVAGVGEQYFGPGTRLTVT.

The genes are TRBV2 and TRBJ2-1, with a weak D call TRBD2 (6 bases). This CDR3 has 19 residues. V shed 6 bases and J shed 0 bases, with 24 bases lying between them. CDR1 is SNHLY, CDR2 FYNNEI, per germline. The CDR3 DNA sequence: TGTGCCAGCAGCCCGATCGTAGGGAGGTCCTCTAGCTCCTACAATGAGCAGTTCTTC. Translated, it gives CASSPIVGRSSSSYNEQFF.

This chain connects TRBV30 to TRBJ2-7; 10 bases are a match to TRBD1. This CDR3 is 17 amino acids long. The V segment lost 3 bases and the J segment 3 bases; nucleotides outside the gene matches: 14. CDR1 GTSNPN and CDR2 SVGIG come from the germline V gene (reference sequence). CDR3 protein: CAWRLPVMRDRGYEQYF. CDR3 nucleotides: TGTGCCTGGAGACTACCCGTAATGAGGGACAGGGGCTACGAGCAGTACTTC.

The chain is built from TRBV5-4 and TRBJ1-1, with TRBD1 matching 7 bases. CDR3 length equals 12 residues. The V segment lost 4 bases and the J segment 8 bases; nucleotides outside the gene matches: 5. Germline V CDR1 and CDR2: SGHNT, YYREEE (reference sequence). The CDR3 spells CASSPADREAFF. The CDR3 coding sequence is TGTGCCAGCAGCCCGGCGGACAGGGAAGCTTTCTTT.

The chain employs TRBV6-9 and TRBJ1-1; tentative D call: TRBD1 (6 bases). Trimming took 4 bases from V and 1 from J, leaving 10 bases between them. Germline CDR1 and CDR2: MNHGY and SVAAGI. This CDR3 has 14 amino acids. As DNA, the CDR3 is TGTGCCAGCAGTTGCGACAGGAGGAACACTGAAGCTTTCTTT. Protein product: CASSCDRRNTEAFF.

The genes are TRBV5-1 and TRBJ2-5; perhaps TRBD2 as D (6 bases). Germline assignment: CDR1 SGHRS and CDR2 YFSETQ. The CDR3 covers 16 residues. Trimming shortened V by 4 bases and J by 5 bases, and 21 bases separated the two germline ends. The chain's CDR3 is CASSAAQPGGRETQYF. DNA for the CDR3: TGCGCCAGCAGCGCCGCTCAACCCGGGGGTCGGGAGACCCAGTACTTC. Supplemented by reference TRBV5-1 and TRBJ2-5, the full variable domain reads KAGVTQTPRYLIKTRGQQVTLSCSPISGHRSVSWYQQTPGQGLQFLFEYFSETQRNKGNFPGRFSGRQFSNSRSEMNVSTLELGDSALYLCASSAAQPGGRETQYFGPGTRLLVL.

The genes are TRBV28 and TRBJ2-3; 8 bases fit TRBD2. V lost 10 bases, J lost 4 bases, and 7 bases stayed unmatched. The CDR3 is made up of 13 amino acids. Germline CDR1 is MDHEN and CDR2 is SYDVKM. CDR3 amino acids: CATGTRGSDTQYF. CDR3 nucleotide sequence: TGTGCCACCGGGACTAGAGGGTCAGATACGCAGTATTTT.

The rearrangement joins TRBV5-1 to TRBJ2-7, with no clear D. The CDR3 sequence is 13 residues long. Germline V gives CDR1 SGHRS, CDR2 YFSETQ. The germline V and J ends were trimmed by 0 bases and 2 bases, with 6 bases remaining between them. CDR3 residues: CASSLAPAYEQYF. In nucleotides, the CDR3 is TGCGCCAGCAGCTTGGCACCGGCCTACGAGCAGTACTTC.

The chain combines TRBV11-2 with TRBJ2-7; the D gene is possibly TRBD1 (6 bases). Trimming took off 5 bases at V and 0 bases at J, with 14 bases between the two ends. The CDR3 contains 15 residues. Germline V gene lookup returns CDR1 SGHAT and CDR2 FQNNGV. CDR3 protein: CASSDTGTGSYEQYF. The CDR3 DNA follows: TGTGCCAGCAGCGATACAGGGACGGGCTCCTACGAGCAGTACTTC.

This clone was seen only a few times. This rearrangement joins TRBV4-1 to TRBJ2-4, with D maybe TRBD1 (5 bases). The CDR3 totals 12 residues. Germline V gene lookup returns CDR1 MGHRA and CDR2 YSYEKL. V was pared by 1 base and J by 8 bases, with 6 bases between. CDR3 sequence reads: CASSQGGDIQYF. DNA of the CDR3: TGCGCCAGCAGCCAAGGGGGCGACATTCAGTACTTC.

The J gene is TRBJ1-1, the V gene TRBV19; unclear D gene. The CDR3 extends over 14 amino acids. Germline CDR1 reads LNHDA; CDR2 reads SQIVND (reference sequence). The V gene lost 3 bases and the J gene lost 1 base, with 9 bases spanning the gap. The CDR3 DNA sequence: TGTGCCAGTAGTATCGCTCGCGGGAACACTGAAGCTTTCTTT. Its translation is CASSIARGNTEAFF.

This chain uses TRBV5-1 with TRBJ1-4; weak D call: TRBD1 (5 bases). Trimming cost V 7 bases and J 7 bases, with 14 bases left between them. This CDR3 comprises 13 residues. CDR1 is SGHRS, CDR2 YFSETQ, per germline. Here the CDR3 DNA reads TGCGCCAGCCGAAATGACAGTATTGAAAAACTGTTTTTT. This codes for CASRNDSIEKLFF.